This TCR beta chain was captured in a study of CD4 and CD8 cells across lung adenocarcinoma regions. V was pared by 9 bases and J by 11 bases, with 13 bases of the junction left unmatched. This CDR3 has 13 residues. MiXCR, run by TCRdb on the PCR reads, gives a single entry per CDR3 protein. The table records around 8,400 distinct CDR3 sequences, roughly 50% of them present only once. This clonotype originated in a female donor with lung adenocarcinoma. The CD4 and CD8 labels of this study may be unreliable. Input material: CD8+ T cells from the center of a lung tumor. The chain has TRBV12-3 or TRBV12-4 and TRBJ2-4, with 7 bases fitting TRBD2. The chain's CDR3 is CARSLGGVDVQYF. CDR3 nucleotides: TGTGCCAGGAGTCTGGGGGGGGTGGACGTTCAGTACTTC.